These 23 T cell receptor beta chains came from one sample sequenced in a study of OX40 agonist ivuxolimab in advanced cancers. Libraries were prepared by immunoSEQ multiplex PCR; TCRdb keeps only in-frame clonotypes and omits some of them. The sample consists of about 45,000 clones, roughly 90% of them appearing once. The material sequenced was CD4+ or CD8+ T cells sorted from blood, taken in a trial of the OX40 agonist ivuxolimab. These receptors were collected from an adult with an advanced solid tumor such as melanoma, head and neck, liver or kidney cancer.

This chain joins TRBV9 and TRBJ2-7; D unresolved. Germline CDR1 and CDR2: SGDLS and YYNGEE. The CDR3 loop spans 14 amino acids. The V and J ends lost 2 bases and 0 bases respectively, with 9 bases between them. In DNA form, the CDR3 reads TGTGCCAGCAGCGTGGGCGGCTACTCCTACGAGCAGTACTTC. This sequence encodes CASSVGGYSYEQYF.

The chain couples TRBV7-8 to TRBJ2-1; the D gene could be TRBD1 or TRBD2 (6 bases each). The CDR3 extends over 17 amino acids. Trimming stripped 3 bases from V and 4 bases from J, with 19 bases between. Germline CDR1 SGHVS, CDR2 FQNEAQ. CDR3 protein: CASSFVLEGETYNEQFF. For the CDR3, the DNA is TGTGCCAGCAGCTTCGTTTTGGAGGGGGAAACATACAATGAGCAGTTCTTC.

V is TRBV6-1 and J is TRBJ2-3, with D maybe TRBD2 (5 bases). Germline values: CDR1 MNHNS, CDR2 SASEGT. The length of the CDR3 is 15 residues. The CDR3 sequence is CGSQGFGLSADTQYF. The CDR3 nucleotides read TGTGGCTCGCAAGGTTTCGGACTCTCAGCAGATACGCAGTATTTT.

The chain has TRBV27 and TRBJ1-1; D is possibly TRBD1 (6 bases). The CDR3 covers 14 residues. V lost 2 bases and J 3 bases, leaving 10 bases between the germline ends. The V gene's germline CDR1 is MNHEY and CDR2 SMNVEV (reference sequence). The CDR3 DNA sequence: TGTGCCAGCAGTTTAGTGGGGGCGTACACTGAAGCTTTCTTT. The encoded protein is CASSLVGAYTEAFF.

V gene TRBV29-1 combines with J gene TRBJ2-7; D not certain. Germline V gene sequence: CDR1 SQVTM, CDR2 ANQGSEA. V was trimmed by 0 bases and J by 4 bases, leaving 13 bases between them. The CDR3 extends over 14 amino acids. The chain's CDR3 is CSVEDPWQEYEQYF. CDR3 nucleotide sequence: TGCAGCGTTGAAGACCCTTGGCAAGAGTACGAGCAGTACTTC.

On this clone itself: An end of the junction does not agree with germline; a read error may underlie this. The chain has TRBV6-5 and TRBJ2-7; 11 bases fit TRBD2. The germline CDR1 and CDR2 sequences are MNHEY and SVGAGI. The CDR3 sequence is 16 residues long. This CDR3 is CAGSYEGTSGSYEQYF. The CDR3 DNA reads TGTGCCGGCAGTTACGAGGGGACTAGCGGTTCCTACGAGCAGTACTTC.

The genes are TRBV10-3 and TRBJ2-2, with 7 positions matching TRBD2. In germline, CDR1 is ENHRY, CDR2 SYGVKD. The CDR3 covers 14 residues. V trimming: 11 bases; J trimming: 1 base; junction bases outside the gene matches: 7. The CDR3 loop is CASAGQMNTGELFF. CDR3 nucleotides: TGTGCCTCAGCGGGGCAGATGAACACCGGGGAGCTGTTTTTT.

By sample share, this clone is medium-sized. The rearrangement uses TRBV29-1 and TRBJ2-1; D might be TRBD1 or TRBD2, each matching 5 bases. V shed 4 bases and J shed 5 bases, with 15 bases lying between them. This CDR3 is built from 14 residues. Per germline, CDR1 SQVTM and CDR2 ANQGSEA. The CDR3 sequence: CSVVLSGRDNEQFF. CDR3 sequence (DNA): TGCAGCGTTGTCCTGTCGGGACGGGACAATGAGCAGTTCTTC.

This chain uses TRBV6-5 with TRBJ2-3; 10 positions agree with TRBD2. This CDR3 region has 14 residues. Germline CDR1 MNHEY, CDR2 SVGAGI. V was pared by 5 bases and J by 1 base, with 0 bases of the junction left unmatched. CDR3 residues: CASSLAGGTDTQYF. The CDR3 nucleotides read TGTGCCAGCAGTCTAGCGGGGGGCACAGATACGCAGTATTTT.

This rearrangement joins TRBV5-1 to TRBJ2-2; D is possibly TRBD1 or TRBD2 (6 bases each). The CDR3 loop spans 15 amino acids. Germline values: CDR1 SGHRS, CDR2 YFSETQ. V was clipped by 6 bases and J by 7 bases, with 19 bases between them. The CDR3 bases are TGCGCCAGCACTTCAGTGGGGGGCCACGGCGGGGAGCTGTTTTTT. Translating it yields CASTSVGGHGGELFF.

V and J are TRBV7-9 and TRBJ1-1; TRBD1 is a possible D gene (5 bases). Germline CDR1 is SEHNR and CDR2 is FQNEAQ (reference sequence). The CDR3 has 13 residues. V was shortened by 8 bases and J by 4 bases, with 14 bases between the two germline ends. CDR3 residues: CASLGPTGTEAFF. CDR3 DNA sequence: TGTGCCAGCCTGGGACCGACGGGCACTGAAGCTTTCTTT.

In nucleotides, the CDR3 is TGCGCCAGCAGCCCCCGACTAGCGGGAGGGGACTACGAGCAGTACTTC. Translating it yields CASSPRLAGGDYEQYF. V is TRBV5-1 and J is TRBJ2-7; TRBD2 agrees at 14 bases. The V segment lost 4 bases and the J segment 3 bases; nucleotides outside the gene matches: 6. Germline V CDR1 and CDR2: SGHRS, YFSETQ. CDR3 length equals 16 residues.

The chain has TRBV13 and TRBJ2-1; maybe TRBD1 (6 bases). This CDR3 is 15 amino acids long. Germline CDR1 reads PRHDT; CDR2 reads FYEKMQ (reference sequence). V lost 0 bases to trimming and J lost 8 bases, with 14 bases between them. The CDR3 sequence: CASSLGVSRGHEQFF. The CDR3 nucleotides read TGTGCCAGCAGCTTAGGGGTATCCAGGGGTCATGAGCAGTTCTTC.

The chain carries TRBV6-1 and TRBJ2-2, with D uncertain. With 4 bases removed from V and 3 bases from J, the gap between germline ends came to 9 bases. The CDR3 consists of 14 residues. Per germline, CDR1 MNHNS and CDR2 SASEGT. In DNA form, the CDR3 reads TGTGCCAGCAGTGGGCAGGTCGACACCGGGGAGCTGTTTTTT. It codes for CASSGQVDTGELFF.

Details on this clone: At one boundary the junction diverges from the germline segment, which might be a read error. The genes are TRBV6-1 and TRBJ2-3; 12 positions agree with TRBD2. The CDR3 spans 17 residues. From germline, CDR1 is MNHNS and CDR2 SASEGT. The CDR3 nucleotides read TGTGCCAGCAGGGAAGATCGACTAGCGGGAGGCACAGATACGCAGTATTTT. This gives the protein CASREDRLAGGTDTQYF.

This chain joins TRBV6-1 and TRBJ1-2; possible D gene TRBD1, 5 bases. The ends were cut back, 1 base at V and 7 bases at J, with 16 bases in the middle. The CDR3 loop spans 15 amino acids. The germline CDR1 and CDR2 sequences are MNHNS and SASEGT. The CDR3 spells CASSEDDWGPPGYTF. CDR3 nucleotide sequence: TGTGCCAGCAGTGAAGATGATTGGGGACCCCCTGGCTACACCTTC.

The J gene is TRBJ1-1, the V gene TRBV27; D remains ambiguous. V was cut by 6 bases and J by 1 base, with 9 bases left in between. CDR3 length: 13 residues. Per germline, CDR1 MNHEY and CDR2 SMNVEV (reference sequence). This CDR3 reads CASSLQQNTEAFF. The CDR3 DNA reads as TGTGCCAGCAGCCTACAGCAGAACACTGAAGCTTTCTTT.

This chain connects TRBV9 to TRBJ2-2; D might be TRBD2 (5 bases). This CDR3 has 15 residues. Deletions cut 1 base from V and 0 bases from J, with 7 bases between. Per the germline V gene, CDR1 is SGDLS and CDR2 is YYNGEE. The CDR3 is CASSVSGSNTGELFF. As DNA, the CDR3 is TGTGCCAGCAGCGTATCGGGGTCGAACACCGGGGAGCTGTTTTTT.

J is TRBJ2-7 and V is TRBV9, with TRBD1 as a possible D gene (6 bases). This CDR3 region has 13 residues. Germline CDR1 is SGDLS and CDR2 is YYNGEE. V was cut by 4 bases and J by 2 bases, with 10 bases left in between. As DNA, the CDR3 is TGTGCCAGCAGCACTGGACAGACCTACGAGCAGTACTTC. This sequence encodes CASSTGQTYEQYF.

The CDR3 sequence: CAWSGQYSNQPQHF. The CDR3 DNA reads TGTGCCTGGAGTGGACAGTATAGCAATCAGCCCCAGCATTTT. The chain carries TRBV30 and TRBJ1-5; D is perhaps TRBD1 (5 bases). V lost 1 base and J 0 bases, leaving 7 bases between the germline ends. The germline V gene has CDR1 GTSNPN and CDR2 SVGIG (reference sequence). The CDR3 runs to 14 residues.

The sample holds one count of this clone. The V and J genes are TRBV5-6 and TRBJ2-2, with D uncertain. This CDR3 is 15 amino acids long. Germline V gene lookup returns CDR1 SGHDT and CDR2 YYEEEE. The germline V and J ends were trimmed by 4 bases and 3 bases, with 13 bases remaining between them. The CDR3 DNA reads TGTGCCAGCAGCCACGGCTCCCAGTACACCGGGGAGCTGTTTTTT. Protein product: CASSHGSQYTGELFF.

The CDR3 reads CASSQGRGAGANVLTF. CDR3 nucleotides: TGCGCCAGCAGCCAAGGTCGAGGGGCCGGGGCCAACGTCCTGACTTTC. The rearrangement joins TRBV4-1 to TRBJ2-6, with D possibly called TRBD1 or TRBD2 (5 bases each). V shed 1 base and J shed 4 bases, with 11 bases lying between them. This CDR3 is 16 amino acids long. Per germline, CDR1 MGHRA and CDR2 YSYEKL.

The V call is TRBV6-5, the J call TRBJ2-7; 8 bases are shared with TRBD1. Germline CDR1 MNHEY, CDR2 SVGAGI. J was trimmed by 2 bases and V by 9 bases; bases with no gene match: 6. The CDR3 length is 13 residues. The CDR3: CASGGTGPYEQYF. Written as DNA, the CDR3 is TGTGCCAGTGGCGGGACAGGCCCCTACGAGCAGTACTTC.